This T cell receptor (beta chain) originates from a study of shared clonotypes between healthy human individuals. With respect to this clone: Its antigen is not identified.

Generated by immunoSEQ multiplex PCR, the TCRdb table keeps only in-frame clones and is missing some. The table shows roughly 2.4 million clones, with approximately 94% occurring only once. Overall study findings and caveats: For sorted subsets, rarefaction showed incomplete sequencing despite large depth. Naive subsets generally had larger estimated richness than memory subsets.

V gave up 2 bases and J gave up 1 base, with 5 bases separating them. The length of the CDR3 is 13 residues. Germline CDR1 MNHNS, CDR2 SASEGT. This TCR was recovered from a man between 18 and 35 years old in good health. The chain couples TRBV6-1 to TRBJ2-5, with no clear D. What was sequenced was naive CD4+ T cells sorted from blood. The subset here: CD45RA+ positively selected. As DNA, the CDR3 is TGTGCCAGCAGTGAATTTTTCCAAGAGACCCAGTACTTC. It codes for CASSEFFQETQYF.